This TCR beta chain emerged from a study of blood T cell repertoires in COVID-19. At the level of the study: Italy, Spain and the United States were the sources of the convalescent and acute COVID-19 samples. Nucleic acid was either cDNA or gDNA, and it came from T cells, B-cell-depleted T cells, or PBMCs.

TCRdb keeps only in-frame clones here, not all; method: immunoSEQ multiplex PCR. The data show roughly 200,000 clones, roughly four fifths seen once. In germline, CDR1 is SGHDT, CDR2 YYEEEE. The CDR3 loop spans 14 amino acids. V lost 0 bases and J lost 5, with 12 bases in between. The sample taken for sequencing was peripheral blood. The receptor was derived from a man in his fifties who had recovered from COVID-19. This sequence joins TRBV5-6 and TRBJ2-7; possibly TRBD2 for D (6 bases). The CDR3 sequence is CASSLVGGSHEQYF. The CDR3 DNA sequence: TGTGCCAGCAGCTTGGTTGGGGGGTCCCACGAGCAGTACTTC.